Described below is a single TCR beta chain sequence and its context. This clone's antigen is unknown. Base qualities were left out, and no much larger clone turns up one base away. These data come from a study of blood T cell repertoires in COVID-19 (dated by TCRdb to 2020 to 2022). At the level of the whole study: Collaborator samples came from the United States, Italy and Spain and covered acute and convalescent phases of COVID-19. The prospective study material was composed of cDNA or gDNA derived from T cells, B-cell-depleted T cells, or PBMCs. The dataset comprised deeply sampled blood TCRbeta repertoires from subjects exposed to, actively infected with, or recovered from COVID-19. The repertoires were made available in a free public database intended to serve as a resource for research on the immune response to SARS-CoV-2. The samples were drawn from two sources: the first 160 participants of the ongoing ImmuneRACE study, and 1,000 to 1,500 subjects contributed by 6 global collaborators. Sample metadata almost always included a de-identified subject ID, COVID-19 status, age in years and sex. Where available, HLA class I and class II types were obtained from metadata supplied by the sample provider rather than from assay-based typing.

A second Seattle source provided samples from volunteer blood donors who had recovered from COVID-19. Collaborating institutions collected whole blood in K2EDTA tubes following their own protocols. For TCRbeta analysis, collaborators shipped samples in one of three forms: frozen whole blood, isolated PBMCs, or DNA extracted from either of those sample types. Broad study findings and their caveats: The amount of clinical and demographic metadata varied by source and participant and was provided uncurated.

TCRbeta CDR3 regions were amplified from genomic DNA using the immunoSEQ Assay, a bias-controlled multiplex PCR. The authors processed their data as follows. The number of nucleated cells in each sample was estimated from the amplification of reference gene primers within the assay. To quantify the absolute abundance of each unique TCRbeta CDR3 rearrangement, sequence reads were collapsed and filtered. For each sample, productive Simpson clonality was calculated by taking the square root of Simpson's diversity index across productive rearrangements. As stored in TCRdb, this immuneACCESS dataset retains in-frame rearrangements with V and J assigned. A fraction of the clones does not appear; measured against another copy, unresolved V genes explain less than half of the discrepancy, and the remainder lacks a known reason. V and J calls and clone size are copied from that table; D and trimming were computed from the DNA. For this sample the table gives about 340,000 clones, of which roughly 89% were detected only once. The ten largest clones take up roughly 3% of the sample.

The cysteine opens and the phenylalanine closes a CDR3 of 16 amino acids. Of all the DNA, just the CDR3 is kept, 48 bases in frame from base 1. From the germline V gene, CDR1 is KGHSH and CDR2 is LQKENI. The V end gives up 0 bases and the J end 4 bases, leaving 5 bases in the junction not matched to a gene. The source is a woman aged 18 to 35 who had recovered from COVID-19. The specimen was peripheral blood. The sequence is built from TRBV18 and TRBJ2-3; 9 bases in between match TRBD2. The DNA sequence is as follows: TGTGCCAGCTCACCACCCGGACTAGCGCGCGCAGATACGCAGTATTTT. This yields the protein CASSPPGLARADTQYF.